A single T cell receptor beta chain is shown here with its context. This entry is derived from a study of identical twins. TCRdb redid the calling of the 5' RACE reads with MiXCR, one entry per CDR3 protein. The sample carries about 520,000 distinct CDR3 sequences, less than 25% recorded once. CDR1 SQVTM and CDR2 ANQGSEA come from the germline V gene. With V trimmed by 6 bases and J by 4 bases, 6 bases remained unmatched. The CDR3 has 14 residues. These records were also assigned to another study, of T cells expressing NK-cell markers. Per that study: Sequencing of TCR beta repertoires drew on sorted CD3+CD56+NKG2C+, CD3+CD56+NKG2C- and CD3+CD56-NKG2C+ T cells.

Sample: CD4+ T cells sorted from blood. The chain couples TRBV29-1 to TRBJ2-7; 13 bases agree with TRBD2. This receptor was taken from a woman aged 18 to 35 in good health. The CDR3 here is CSVAGTSGVYEQYF. Here the CDR3 DNA reads TGCAGCGTGGCCGGGACTAGCGGGGTGTACGAGCAGTACTTC.